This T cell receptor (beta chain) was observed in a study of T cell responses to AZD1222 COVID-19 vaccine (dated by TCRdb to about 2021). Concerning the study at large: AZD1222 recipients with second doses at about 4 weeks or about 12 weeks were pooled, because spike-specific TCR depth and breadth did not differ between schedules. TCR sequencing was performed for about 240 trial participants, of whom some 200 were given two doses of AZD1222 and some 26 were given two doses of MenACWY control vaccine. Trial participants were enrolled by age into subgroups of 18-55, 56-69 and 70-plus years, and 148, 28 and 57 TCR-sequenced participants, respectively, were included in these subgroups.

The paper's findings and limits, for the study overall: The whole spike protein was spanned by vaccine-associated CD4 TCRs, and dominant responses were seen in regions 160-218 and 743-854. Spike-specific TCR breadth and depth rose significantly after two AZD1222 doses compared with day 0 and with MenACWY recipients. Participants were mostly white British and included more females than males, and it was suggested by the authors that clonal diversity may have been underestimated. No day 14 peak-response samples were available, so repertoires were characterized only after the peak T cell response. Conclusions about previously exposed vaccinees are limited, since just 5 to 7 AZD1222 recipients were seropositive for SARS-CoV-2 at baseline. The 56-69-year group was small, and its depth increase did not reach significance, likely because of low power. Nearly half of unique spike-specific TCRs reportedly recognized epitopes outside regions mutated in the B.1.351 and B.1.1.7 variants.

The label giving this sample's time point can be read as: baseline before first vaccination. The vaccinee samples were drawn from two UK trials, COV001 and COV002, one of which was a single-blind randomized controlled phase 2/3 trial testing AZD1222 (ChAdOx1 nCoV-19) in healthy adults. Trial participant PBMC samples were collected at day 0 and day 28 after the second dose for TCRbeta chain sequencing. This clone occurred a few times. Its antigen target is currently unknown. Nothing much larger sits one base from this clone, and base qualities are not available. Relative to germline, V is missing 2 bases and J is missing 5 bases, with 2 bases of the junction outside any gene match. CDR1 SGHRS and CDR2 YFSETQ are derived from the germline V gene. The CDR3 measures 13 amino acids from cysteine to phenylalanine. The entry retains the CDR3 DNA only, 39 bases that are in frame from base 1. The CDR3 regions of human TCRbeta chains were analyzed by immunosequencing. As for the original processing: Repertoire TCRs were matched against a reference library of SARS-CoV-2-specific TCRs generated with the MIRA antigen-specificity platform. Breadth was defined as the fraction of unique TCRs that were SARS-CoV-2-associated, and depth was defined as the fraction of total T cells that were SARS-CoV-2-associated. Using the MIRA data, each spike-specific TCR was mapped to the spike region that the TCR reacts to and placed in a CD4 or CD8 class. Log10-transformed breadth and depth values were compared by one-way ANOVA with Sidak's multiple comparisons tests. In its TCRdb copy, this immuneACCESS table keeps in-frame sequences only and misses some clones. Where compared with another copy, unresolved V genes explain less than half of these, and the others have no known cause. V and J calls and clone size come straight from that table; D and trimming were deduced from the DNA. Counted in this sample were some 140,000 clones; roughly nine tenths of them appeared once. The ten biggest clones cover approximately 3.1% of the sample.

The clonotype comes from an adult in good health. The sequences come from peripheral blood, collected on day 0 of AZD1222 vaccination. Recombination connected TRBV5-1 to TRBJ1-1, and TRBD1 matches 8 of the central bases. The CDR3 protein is CASSLQGDTEAFF. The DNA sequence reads TGCGCCAGCAGCTTACAGGGGGATACTGAAGCTTTCTTT.